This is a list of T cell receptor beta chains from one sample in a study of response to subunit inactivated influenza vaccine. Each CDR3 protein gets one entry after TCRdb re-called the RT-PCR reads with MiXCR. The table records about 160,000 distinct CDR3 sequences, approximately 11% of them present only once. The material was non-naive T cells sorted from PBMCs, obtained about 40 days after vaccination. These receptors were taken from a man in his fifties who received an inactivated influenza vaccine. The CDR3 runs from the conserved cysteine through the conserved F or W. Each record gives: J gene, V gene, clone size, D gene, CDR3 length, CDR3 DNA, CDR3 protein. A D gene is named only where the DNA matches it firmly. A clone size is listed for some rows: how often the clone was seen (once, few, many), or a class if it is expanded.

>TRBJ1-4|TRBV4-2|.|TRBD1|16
TGTGCCAGCAGCCAGGAGTCCGGGACAGGGAATGAAAAACTGTTTTTT
CASSQESGTGNEKLFF
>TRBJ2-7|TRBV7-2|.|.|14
TGTGCCAGCAGCTCGGACAGATACTCCTACGAGCAGTACTTC
CASSSDRYSYEQYF
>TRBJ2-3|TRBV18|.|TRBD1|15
TGTGCCAGCTCACCGAGACAGGGGCTCACAGATACGCAGTATTTT
CASSPRQGLTDTQYF
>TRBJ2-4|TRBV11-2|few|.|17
TGTGCCAGCAGCTTAGTCCCAGGACAGGCAACCGGAGGGATTCAGTACTTC
CASSLVPGQATGGIQYF
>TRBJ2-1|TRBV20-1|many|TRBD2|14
TGCAGTGCTAGCGGACTAGCGGGAGGAGATGAGCAGTTCTTC
CSASGLAGGDEQFF
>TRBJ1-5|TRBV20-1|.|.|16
TGCAGTGCTAGAAAAAAGGCAGGGCACAGCAATCAGCCCCAGCATTTT
CSARKKAGHSNQPQHF
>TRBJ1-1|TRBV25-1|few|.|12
TGTGCCAGCAGACATTCTAACACTGAAGCTTTCTTT
CASRHSNTEAFF
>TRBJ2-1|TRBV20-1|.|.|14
TGCAGTGCGTCTTACAGGGCCACCTACAATGAGCAGTTCTTC
CSASYRATYNEQFF
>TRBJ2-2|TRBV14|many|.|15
TGTGCCAGCAGCCAAGAGAACCTCTACACCGGGGAGCTGTTTTTT
CASSQENLYTGELFF
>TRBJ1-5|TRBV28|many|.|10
TGTGCCAGCAGTTATCAGCCCCAGCATTTT
CASSYQPQHF
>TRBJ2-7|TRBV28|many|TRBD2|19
TGTGCCAGCAGTTTCGCTCTAGATCTTATAGCGGGAAGCTCCTACGAGCAGTACTTC
CASSFALDLIAGSSYEQYF
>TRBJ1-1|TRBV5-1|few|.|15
TGCGCCAGCAGCTTGGATCCGGCAGGTCTTCGTGAAGCTTTCTTT
CASSLDPAGLREAFF
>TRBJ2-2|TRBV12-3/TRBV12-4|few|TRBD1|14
TGTGCCAGCAGTGCCCGGGACAGGGAAAAGAAGCTGTTTTTT
CASSARDREKKLFF
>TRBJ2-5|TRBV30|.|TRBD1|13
TGTGCCTGGAGTAGGGGACAGCGAGAGACCCAGTACTTC
CAWSRGQRETQYF
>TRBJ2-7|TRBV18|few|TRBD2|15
TGTGCCAGCTCACCAACTAGCGGGGCCTTGGGAGAGCAGTACTTC
CASSPTSGALGEQYF
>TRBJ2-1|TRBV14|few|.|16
TGTGCCAGCAGCCAAGATCTCGTGAGCTCCTACAATGAGCAGTTCTTC
CASSQDLVSSYNEQFF
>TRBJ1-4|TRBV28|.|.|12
TGTGCCAGCACCTTCACTAATGAAAAACTGTTTTTT
CASTFTNEKLFF
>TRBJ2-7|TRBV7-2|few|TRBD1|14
TGTGCCAGCAGCCGCGGGACAGGGGGCCGCGAGCAGTACTTC
CASSRGTGGREQYF
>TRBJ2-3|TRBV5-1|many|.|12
TGCGCCAGCAGCGAAACGACAGATACGCAGTATTTT
CASSETTDTQYF
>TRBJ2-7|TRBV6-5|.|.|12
TGTGCCAGCAGTTACCGCGGTGCCGAGCAGTACTTC
CASSYRGAEQYF
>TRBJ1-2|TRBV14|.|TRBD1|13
TGTGCCAGCAGCCAAGGGGACAGCTATGGCTACACCTTC
CASSQGDSYGYTF